This T cell receptor (beta chain) derives from a study of blood T cell repertoires in COVID-19 (dated by TCRdb to the early 2020s). Background for the entire study: Samples from collaborators originated in the United States, Italy and Spain and spanned both the acute and convalescent phases of COVID-19. The material from the prospective study consisted of cDNA or gDNA derived from T cells, B-cell-depleted T cells, or PBMCs. Nearly every sample came with metadata listing a de-identified subject ID, COVID-19 status, age in years and sex. HLA class I and class II types, where available, came from metadata supplied by the sample provider rather than from assay-based typing. The samples were drawn from the first 160 participants of the ongoing ImmuneRACE study and from 950 to 1,500 subjects provided by 6 global collaborators. Deeply sampled blood TCRbeta repertoires from subjects exposed to, actively infected with, or recovered from COVID-19 were included in the dataset. The repertoires were released in a freely available public database meant as a resource for research on the immune response to SARS-CoV-2. The paper as a whole reports these results and caveats: The quantity of clinical and demographic metadata differed by source and by participant and was supplied without curation.

The germline V gene (reference sequence) specifies MNHEY as CDR1 and SMNVEV as CDR2. V drops 2 bases and J drops 7 bases, leaving 8 bases in between. Inclusive of the bounding cysteine and phenylalanine, the CDR3 is 13 residues long. The CDR3 DNA has 39 bases and is translated from base 1. TCRbeta CDR3 regions were amplified from genomic DNA by means of the immunoSEQ Assay, a bias-controlled multiplex PCR. The paper's data handling went like this. Nucleated cell counts per sample were estimated from amplification of reference gene primers within the assay. Sequence reads were collapsed and filtered to measure the absolute abundance of every unique TCRbeta CDR3 rearrangement. For each sample, productive Simpson clonality was calculated as the square root of Simpson's diversity index over productive rearrangements. TCRdb retrieved this table from immuneACCESS and kept in-frame rearrangements only. Not all clones are present; in checked studies, unresolved V genes account for under half, and no reason is known for the remainder. V, J and clone size were drawn from that table, and D and trimming were deduced from the DNA. Counted in this sample were 240,000 or so clones; about 86% of them appeared once. The ten largest clones represent roughly 3% of the sample.

A second Seattle source provided samples from volunteer blood donors who had recovered from COVID-19. The collaborating institutions used their own protocols to collect whole blood in K2EDTA tubes. Collaborator samples were shipped for TCRbeta analysis as frozen whole blood, isolated PBMCs, or DNA extracted from either sample type. As to this clone: Its specific antigen is unknown. No base quality information exists; no much larger clone differs at one position.

In this chain, TRBV27 is recombined with TRBJ2-2; the D gene is possibly TRBD2, with 5 bases matching. Sequencing used peripheral blood. The origin of this receptor is a woman in her twenties or thirties who had recovered from COVID-19. The DNA sequence is TGTGCCAGCAGTTTAGGAGGCAGCGGGGAGCTGTTTTTT. Translated, it gives CASSLGGSGELFF.